Below are 9 T cell receptor beta chains sequenced from a single sample in a study of graft-versus-host responses after intestinal transplantation. Profiling relied on immunoSEQ multiplex PCR, and the TCRdb table lists in-frame clones only, not all of them. The sample has roughly 120,000 clones, 85% to 95% seen once. No antigens are known for them. Source: unstimulated CD4+ T cells sorted from spleen or lymph node cells, taken before transplant. The receptors derive from a human donor who was the organ donor for an intestinal transplant.

The chain has TRBV27 and TRBJ1-2; TRBD1 is a possible D gene (5 bases). The CDR3 extends over 15 amino acids. From germline, CDR1 is MNHEY and CDR2 SMNVEV (reference sequence). V dropped 0 bases and J dropped 2 bases, with 10 bases sitting between them. The CDR3 bases are TGTGCCAGCAGTTTATCCCCGGGGCGCAACTATGGCTACACCTTC. Protein product: CASSLSPGRNYGYTF.

This chain joins TRBV5-1 and TRBJ2-2; possibly TRBD2 for D (6 bases). Trimming took off 5 bases at V and 6 bases at J, with 14 bases between the two ends. This CDR3 is 14 amino acids long. Germline lookup yields CDR1 SGHRS and CDR2 YFSETQ. The CDR3 protein is CASRAGTAAGELFF. For the CDR3, the DNA is TGCGCCAGCAGGGCGGGGACGGCCGCCGGGGAGCTGTTTTTT.

The chain employs TRBV6-5 and TRBJ1-2, with 7 bases lining up with TRBD1. The germline V gene encodes CDR1 MNHEY and CDR2 SVGAGI. The CDR3 extends over 14 amino acids. V trimming: 5 bases; J trimming: 4 bases; junction bases outside the gene matches: 7. DNA of the CDR3: TGTGCCAGCAGTCGTCTACAGGGGCTCTATGGCTACACCTTC. It is translated as CASSRLQGLYGYTF.

This clone was observed a single time. The chain carries TRBV19 and TRBJ2-3; D perhaps matches TRBD1 (5 bases). V lost 0 bases to trimming and J lost 1 base, with 5 bases between them. The CDR3 is 14 amino acids. From germline, CDR1 is LNHDA and CDR2 SQIVND (reference sequence). CDR3 protein: CASSIDRGTDTQYF. For the CDR3, the DNA is TGTGCCAGTAGTATAGACAGGGGCACAGATACGCAGTATTTT. Looking up the rest from reference TRBV19 and TRBJ2-3 gives the full variable domain: DGGITQSPKYLFRKEGQNVTLSCEQNLNHDAMYWYRQDPGQGLRLIYYSQIVNDFQKGDIAEGYSVSREKKESFPLTVTSAQKNPTAFYLCASSIDRGTDTQYFGPGTRLTVL.

The chain carries TRBV19 and TRBJ1-4, with unresolved D. Germline V gene lookup returns CDR1 LNHDA and CDR2 SQIVND (reference sequence). This CDR3 spans 12 amino acids. Trimming took off 5 bases at V and 7 bases at J, with 8 bases between the two ends. The CDR3 bases are TGTGCCAGTAGTTTCGGAGGTGAAAAACTGTTTTTT. It yields the protein CASSFGGEKLFF.

The rearrangement joins TRBV6-6 to TRBJ1-2, with 9 bases lining up with TRBD1. V dropped 1 base and J dropped 8; count of bases not matched to a gene: 5. The germline CDR1 and CDR2 sequences are MNHNY and SVGAGI (reference sequence). The CDR3 length is 14 residues. The CDR3 region has the DNA TGTGCCAGCAGTTACTTACAGGGGGCGGGCGGCTACACCTTC. It translates to CASSYLQGAGGYTF.

The V call is TRBV4-2, the J call TRBJ2-5; D gene uncertain. V lost 0 bases, J lost 5 bases, and 10 bases lay in between. Germline V gene sequence: CDR1 LGHNA, CDR2 YNFKEQ. This CDR3 is built from 14 residues. CDR3 sequence reads: CASSQDRSRETQYF. CDR3 DNA sequence: TGTGCCAGCAGCCAAGATCGATCTAGGGAGACCCAGTACTTC.

This chain uses TRBV6-6 with TRBJ1-4; D is unresolved. Germline V lookup: CDR1 MNHNY, CDR2 SVGAGI (reference sequence). Trimming shortened V by 0 bases and J by 4 bases, and 6 bases separated the two germline ends. This CDR3 contains 14 residues. The CDR3 is CASSYSKNNEKLFF. The CDR3 DNA reads as TGTGCCAGCAGTTACTCGAAGAATAATGAAAAACTGTTTTTT.

This rearrangement joins TRBV10-3 to TRBJ2-2, with D unresolved. Trimming removed 4 bases at V and 0 bases at J, with 9 bases between. Germline V gene lookup returns CDR1 ENHRY and CDR2 SYGVKD. This CDR3 region has 15 residues. DNA for the CDR3: TGTGCCATCAGTGGGGCCATCTCGAACACCGGGGAGCTGTTTTTT. It specifies CAISGAISNTGELFF.